This T cell receptor (beta chain) came from a study of spatial heterogeneity in lung cancer. Study summary: Matched bulk RNA-seq provided a T cell module score, and TCR transcript counts in tumor regions correlated strongly with it. For the average unique TCR and UMI combination, more than 8.5 occurrences appeared in raw reads. General study findings and limits: Tumors with more nonsynonymous mutations had more expanded intratumoral alpha and beta TCRs.

TCRdb reprocessed the 5' RACE reads via MiXCR and lists one record per CDR3 protein. The table records 1,200 or so distinct CDR3 sequences, 4% to 6% of them present only once. As to this clonotype: Its antigen is still unknown.

Time point denoted: sample taken at primary tumor resection. Whole RNA, isolated from tumor, nontumor lung or frozen PBMC, was sequenced without prior sorting. Here the sequenced sample was lung tumor tissue, taken at surgery. This TCR came from a male donor with early-stage non-small cell lung cancer.

The DNA for the CDR3 is TGTGCCTTCTTGCGGCACAATGAGCAGTTCTTC. Encoded protein: CAFLRHNEQFF. The chain has TRBV10-3 and TRBJ2-1; no firm D call. CDR1 is ENHRY, CDR2 SYGVKD, per germline. V lost 11 bases to trimming and J lost 5 bases, with 10 bases between them. The CDR3 covers 11 residues.